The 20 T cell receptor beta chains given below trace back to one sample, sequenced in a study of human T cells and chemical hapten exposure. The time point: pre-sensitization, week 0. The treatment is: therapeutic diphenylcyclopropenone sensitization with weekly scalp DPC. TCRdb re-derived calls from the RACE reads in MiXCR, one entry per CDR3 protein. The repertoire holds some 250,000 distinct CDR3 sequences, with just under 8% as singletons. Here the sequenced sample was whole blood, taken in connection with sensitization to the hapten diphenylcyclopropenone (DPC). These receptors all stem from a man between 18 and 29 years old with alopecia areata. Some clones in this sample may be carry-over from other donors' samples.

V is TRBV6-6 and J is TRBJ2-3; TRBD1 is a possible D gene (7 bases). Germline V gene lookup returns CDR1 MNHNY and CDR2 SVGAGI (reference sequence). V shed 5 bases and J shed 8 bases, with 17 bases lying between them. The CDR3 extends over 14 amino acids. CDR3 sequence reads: CASSPGDRSVTQYF. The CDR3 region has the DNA TGTGCCAGCAGTCCGGGGGACAGATCGGTTACGCAGTATTTT.

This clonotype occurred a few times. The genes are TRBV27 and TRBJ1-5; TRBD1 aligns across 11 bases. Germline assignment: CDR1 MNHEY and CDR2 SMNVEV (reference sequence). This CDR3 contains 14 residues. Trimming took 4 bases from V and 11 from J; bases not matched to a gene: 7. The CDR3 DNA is TGTGCCAGCAGTTACGGACAGGGGGCCGCATCCCAGCATTTT. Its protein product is CASSYGQGAASQHF.

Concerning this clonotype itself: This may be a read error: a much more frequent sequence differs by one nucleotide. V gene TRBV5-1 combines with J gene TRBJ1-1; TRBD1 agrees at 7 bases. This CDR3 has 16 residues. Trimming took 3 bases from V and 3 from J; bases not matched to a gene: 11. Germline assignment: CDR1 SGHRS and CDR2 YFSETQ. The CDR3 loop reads CASSSRTGWGDTEAFF. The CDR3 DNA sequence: TGCGCCAGCAGCTCGAGGACAGGCTGGGGCGACACTGAAGCTTTCTTT.

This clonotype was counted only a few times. CDR3: CASSKGTGGNQPQHF. The CDR3 DNA reads as TGTGCCAGCAGTAAAGGGACAGGCGGCAATCAGCCCCAGCATTTT. The V and J genes are TRBV28 and TRBJ1-5; the match to TRBD1 covers 8 bases. V trimming: 5 bases; J trimming: 2 bases; junction bases outside the gene matches: 5. The CDR3 consists of 15 residues. Germline V gene sequence: CDR1 MDHEN, CDR2 SYDVKM.

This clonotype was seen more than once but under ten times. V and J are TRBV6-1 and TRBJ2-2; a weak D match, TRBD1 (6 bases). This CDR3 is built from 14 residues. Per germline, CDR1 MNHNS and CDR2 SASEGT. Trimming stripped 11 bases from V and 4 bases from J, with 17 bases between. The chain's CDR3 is CALTRQEATGELFF. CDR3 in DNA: TGTGCCCTGACTCGACAGGAGGCCACCGGGGAGCTGTTTTTT.

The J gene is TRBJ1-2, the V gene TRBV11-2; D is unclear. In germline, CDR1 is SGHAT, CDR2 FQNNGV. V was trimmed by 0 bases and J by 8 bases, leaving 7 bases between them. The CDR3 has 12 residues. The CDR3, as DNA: TGTGCCAGCAGCTTAGACATCCAGGGCTACACCTTC. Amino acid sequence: CASSLDIQGYTF.

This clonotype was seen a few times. The CDR3 region has the DNA TGTGCCAGCAGCTTAGAGGGGACAGGTCCCAAAAACATTCAGTACTTC. Translating gives CASSLEGTGPKNIQYF. The chain couples TRBV7-2 to TRBJ2-4, with 8 bases matching TRBD1. Germline values: CDR1 SGHTA, CDR2 FQGNSA. This CDR3 has 16 amino acids. V dropped 1 base and J dropped 2; count of bases not matched to a gene: 4.

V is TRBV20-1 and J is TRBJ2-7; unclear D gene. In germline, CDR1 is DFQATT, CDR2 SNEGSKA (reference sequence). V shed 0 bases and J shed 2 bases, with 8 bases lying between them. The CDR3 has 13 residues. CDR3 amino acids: CSARDLVAYEQYF. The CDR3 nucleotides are TGCAGTGCTAGAGATCTAGTAGCCTACGAGCAGTACTTC.

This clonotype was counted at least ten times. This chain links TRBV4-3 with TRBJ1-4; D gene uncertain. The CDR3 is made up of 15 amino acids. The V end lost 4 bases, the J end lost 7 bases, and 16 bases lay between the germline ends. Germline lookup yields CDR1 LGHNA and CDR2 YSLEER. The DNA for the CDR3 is TGCGCCAGCAGCCTGACCAGAACCTCAACTGAAAAACTGTTTTTT. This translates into CASSLTRTSTEKLFF.

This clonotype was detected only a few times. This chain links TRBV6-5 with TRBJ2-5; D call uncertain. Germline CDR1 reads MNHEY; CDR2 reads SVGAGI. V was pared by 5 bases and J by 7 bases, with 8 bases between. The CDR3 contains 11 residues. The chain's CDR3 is CASSGTGTQYF. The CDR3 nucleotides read TGTGCCAGCAGTGGTACCGGGACCCAGTACTTC.

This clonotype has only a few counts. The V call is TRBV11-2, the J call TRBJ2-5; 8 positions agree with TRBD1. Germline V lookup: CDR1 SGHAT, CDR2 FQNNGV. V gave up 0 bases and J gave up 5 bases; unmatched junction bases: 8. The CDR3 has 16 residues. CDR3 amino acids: CASSLERTGGIETQYF. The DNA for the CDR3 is TGTGCCAGCAGCTTAGAAAGAACAGGGGGTATTGAGACCCAGTACTTC.

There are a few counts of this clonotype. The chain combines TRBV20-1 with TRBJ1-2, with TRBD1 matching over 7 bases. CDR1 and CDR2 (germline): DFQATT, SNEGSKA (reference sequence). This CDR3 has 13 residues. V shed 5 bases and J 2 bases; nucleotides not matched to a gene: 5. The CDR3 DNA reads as TGCAGTGCTTCCGGACAGGCAAACTATGGCTACACCTTC. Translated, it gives CSASGQANYGYTF.

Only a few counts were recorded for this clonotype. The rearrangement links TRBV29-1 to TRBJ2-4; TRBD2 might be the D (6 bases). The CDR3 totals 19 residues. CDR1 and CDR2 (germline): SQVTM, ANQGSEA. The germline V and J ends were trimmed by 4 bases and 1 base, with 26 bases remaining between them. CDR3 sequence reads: CSVVGLALRSDNAKNIQYF. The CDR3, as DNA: TGCAGCGTTGTCGGGCTAGCGCTACGGTCCGATAACGCCAAAAACATTCAGTACTTC.

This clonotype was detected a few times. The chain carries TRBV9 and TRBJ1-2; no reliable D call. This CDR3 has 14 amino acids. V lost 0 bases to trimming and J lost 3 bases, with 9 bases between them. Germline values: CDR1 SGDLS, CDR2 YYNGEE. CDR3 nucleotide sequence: TGTGCCAGCAGCGTAGGGACGGTCCACTATGGCTACACCTTC. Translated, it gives CASSVGTVHYGYTF.

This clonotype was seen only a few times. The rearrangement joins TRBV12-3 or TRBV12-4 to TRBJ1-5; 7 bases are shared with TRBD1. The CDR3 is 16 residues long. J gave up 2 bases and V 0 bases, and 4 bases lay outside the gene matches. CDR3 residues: CASSLAQGGGNQPQHF. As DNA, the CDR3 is TGTGCCAGCAGTTTAGCGCAAGGGGGCGGCAATCAGCCCCAGCATTTT.

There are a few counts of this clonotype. The CDR3 reads CASSWAPTDGELFF. Here the CDR3 DNA reads TGTGCCAGCAGCTGGGCTCCAACCGACGGGGAGCTGTTTTTT. The chain is built from TRBV11-2 and TRBJ2-2; no clear D gene. Germline V lookup: CDR1 SGHAT, CDR2 FQNNGV. The V end was cut by 4 bases, the J end by 7 bases, with 13 bases between. CDR3 size: 14 residues. Full variable domain (rest looked up from reference TRBV11-2 and TRBJ2-2): EAGVAQSPRYKIIEKRQSVAFWCNPISGHATLYWYQQILGQGPKLLIQFQNNGVVDDSQLPKDRFSAERLKGVDSTLKIQPAKLEDSAVYLCASSWAPTDGELFFGEGSRLTVL.

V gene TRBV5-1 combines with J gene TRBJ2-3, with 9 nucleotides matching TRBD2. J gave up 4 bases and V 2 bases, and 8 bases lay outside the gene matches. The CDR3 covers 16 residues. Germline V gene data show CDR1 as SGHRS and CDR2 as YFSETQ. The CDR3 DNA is TGCGCCAGCAGCTTCAGAGTAGCGGGGGCACCAGATACGCAGTATTTT. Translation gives CASSFRVAGAPDTQYF.

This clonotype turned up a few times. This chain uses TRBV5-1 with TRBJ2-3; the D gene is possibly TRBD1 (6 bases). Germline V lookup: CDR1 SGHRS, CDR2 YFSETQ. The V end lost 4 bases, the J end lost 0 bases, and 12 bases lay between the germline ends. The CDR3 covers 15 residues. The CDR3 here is CASSGTSTSTDTQYF. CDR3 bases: TGCGCCAGCAGCGGGACAAGTACTAGCACAGATACGCAGTATTTT.

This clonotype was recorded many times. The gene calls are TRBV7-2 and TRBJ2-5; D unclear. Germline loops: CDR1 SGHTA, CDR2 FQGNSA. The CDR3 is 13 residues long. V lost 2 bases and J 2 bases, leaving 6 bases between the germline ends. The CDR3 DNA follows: TGTGCCAGCAGCTTAAGGGAACAAGAGACCCAGTACTTC. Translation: CASSLREQETQYF.

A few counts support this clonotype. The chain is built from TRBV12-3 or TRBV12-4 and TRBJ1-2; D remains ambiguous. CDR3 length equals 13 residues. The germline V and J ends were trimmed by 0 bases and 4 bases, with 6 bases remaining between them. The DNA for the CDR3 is TGTGCCAGCAGTTTAGCAGGGCCCTATGGCTACACCTTC. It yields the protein CASSLAGPYGYTF.